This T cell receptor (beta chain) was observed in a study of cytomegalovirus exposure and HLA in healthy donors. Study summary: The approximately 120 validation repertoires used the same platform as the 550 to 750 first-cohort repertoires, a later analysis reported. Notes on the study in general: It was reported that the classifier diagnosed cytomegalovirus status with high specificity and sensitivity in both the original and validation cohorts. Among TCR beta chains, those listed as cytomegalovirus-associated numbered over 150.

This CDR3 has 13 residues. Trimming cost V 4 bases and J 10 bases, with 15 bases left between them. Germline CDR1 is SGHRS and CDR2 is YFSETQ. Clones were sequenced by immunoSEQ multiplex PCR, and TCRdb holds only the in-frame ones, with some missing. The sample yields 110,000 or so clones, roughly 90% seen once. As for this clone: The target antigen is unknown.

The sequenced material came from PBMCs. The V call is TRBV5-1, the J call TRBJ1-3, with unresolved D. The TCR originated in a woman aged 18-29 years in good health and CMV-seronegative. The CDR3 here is CASSPGLIGTIYF. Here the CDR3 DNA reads TGCGCCAGCAGCCCCGGACTTATAGGGACCATATATTTT.